The entry below gives a single T cell receptor beta chain sequence along with its context. Its antigen remains unknown. Orbital computed tomography, together with clinical symptoms, serum thyroxine, TRAb and thyroid ultrasound, was used for diagnosis. The sample belongs to a study of Graves' ophthalmopathy and Graves' hyperthyroidism. General observations from the study: Progression of ophthalmopathy was predicted by the model with 60% to 71% sensitivity and about 72% specificity. Blood also held most thyroid clonotypes expanded above 0.001 frequency.

RNA transcripts yielded amplified TCR beta CDR3 regions. Second-round multiplex PCR came after a first-round RT-PCR that employed HTBI primers. TCRdb reprocessed the multiplex PCR reads with MiXCR, giving one entry per CDR3 protein. The sample lists 580,000 or so distinct CDR3 sequences, 35% to 40% occurring once. CDR3 length equals 13 residues. The V gene end was trimmed by 8 bases and the J gene end by 4 bases; junction bases not matched to a gene: 8. The germline V gene has CDR1 SQVTM and CDR2 ANQGSEA. The genes are TRBV29-1 and TRBJ1-1, with TRBD1 identical over 9 bases. Sequencing was carried out using peripheral blood or thyroid tissue (not recorded which). The sequence was collected from an adult man with Graves' hyperthyroidism. CDR3 nucleotide sequence: TGCAGCACCACAGGGGGCCCGTCCACTGAAGCTTTCTTT. It yields the protein CSTTGGPSTEAFF. Full variable domain (remainder filled in from reference TRBV29-1 and TRBJ1-1): SAVISQKPSRDICQRGTSLTIQCQVDSQVTMMFWYRQQPGQSLTLIATANQGSEATYESGFVIDKFPISRPNLTFSTLTVSNMSPEDSSIYLCSTTGGPSTEAFFGQGTRLTVV.